A selection of T cell receptor beta chains follows, all from one sample in a study of T cells after yellow fever vaccination. TCRdb re-called the 5' RACE reads with MiXCR, one entry per CDR3 protein. The table has fewer than 650,000 distinct CDR3 sequences, about a fifth seen once. The sequencing used PBMCs, collected around 3 weeks after the first yellow fever vaccination. These receptors were obtained from a man between 18 and 29 years old who received the YFV17D yellow fever vaccine. Each CDR3 is given with its conserved first and last residue. The order of the fields is J gene, clone size, V gene, D gene, CDR3 protein, CDR3 DNA. The D gene is left open where the match is weak. Expanded clones are given a class, and other clones once, few, many or no size at all.

TRBJ2-3	NA	TRBV29-1	TRBD1	CSAPPQGATDTQYF	TGCAGCGCCCCCCCCCAGGGGGCCACAGATACGCAGTATTTT
TRBJ2-1	NA	TRBV7-2	NA	CASSPRGAFYNEQFF	TGTGCCAGCAGCCCCCGTGGAGCGTTTTACAATGAGCAGTTCTTC
TRBJ2-6	NA	TRBV28	TRBD2	CASSLPGLSRSGANVLTF	TGTGCCAGCAGTCTCCCGGGACTATCCCGCTCTGGGGCCAACGTCCTGACTTTC
TRBJ2-7	few	TRBV14	NA	CASKDGRGSSYEQYF	TGTGCCAGCAAGGACGGACGGGGCTCTAGCTACGAGCAGTACTTC
TRBJ2-7	NA	TRBV7-3	NA	CASSLTGTSTLDEQYF	TGTGCCAGCAGCTTAACCGGGACCTCCACCCTGGACGAGCAGTACTTC
TRBJ2-2	few	TRBV5-1	NA	CASRIQGLATGELFF	TGCGCCAGCAGGATACAGGGCCTCGCCACCGGGGAGCTGTTTTTT
TRBJ2-1	NA	TRBV4-1	NA	CASSRVRDRVYNEQFF	TGCGCCAGCAGCCGAGTCCGGGACCGAGTCTACAATGAGCAGTTCTTC
TRBJ2-3	few	TRBV7-2	NA	CASSLEGGGWTQYF	TGTGCCAGCAGCTTAGAAGGAGGGGGCTGGACGCAGTATTTT
TRBJ1-2	few	TRBV18	NA	CASSPYTGPPYGYTF	TGTGCCAGCTCACCTTACACCGGGCCGCCCTATGGCTACACCTTC
TRBJ2-2	few	TRBV7-2	TRBD2	CASRAGLAGYTGELFF	TGTGCCAGCAGAGCGGGACTAGCGGGTTACACCGGGGAGCTGTTTTTT
TRBJ2-1	NA	TRBV7-3	NA	CASSLQAGEQFF	TGTGCCAGCAGCTTACAGGCGGGGGAGCAGTTCTTC
TRBJ2-3	NA	TRBV5-1	NA	CASSWQETSTDTQYF	TGCGCCAGCAGCTGGCAGGAGACTAGCACAGATACGCAGTATTTT
TRBJ2-1	NA	TRBV4-3	TRBD2	CASSQGPQAGGTNEQFF	TGCGCCAGCAGCCAAGGCCCCCAAGCGGGGGGCACCAATGAGCAGTTCTTC
TRBJ1-5	many	TRBV12-3/TRBV12-4	NA	CASSLRPNQPQHF	TGTGCCAGCAGTTTACGGCCCAATCAGCCCCAGCATTTT
TRBJ2-3	few	TRBV6-1	TRBD2	CASNRGGAGGDTQYF	TGTGCCAGCAACCGGGGGGGAGCGGGGGGAGATACGCAGTATTTT
TRBJ2-3	few	TRBV29-1	NA	CSASTGPDTQYF	TGCAGCGCCTCCACAGGGCCTGATACGCAGTATTTT
TRBJ1-2	NA	TRBV27	NA	CASSLRDNSIEGYTF	TGTGCCAGCAGTTTAAGGGACAACTCCATCGAGGGCTACACCTTC
TRBJ1-5	few	TRBV7-9	NA	CASSLGETRDQPQHF	TGTGCCAGCAGCTTAGGAGAGACCAGAGATCAGCCCCAGCATTTT
TRBJ2-3	NA	TRBV12-3/TRBV12-4	TRBD1	CASSFSGGHLTDTQYF	TGTGCCAGCAGTTTCTCAGGGGGCCATCTCACAGATACGCAGTATTTT
TRBJ2-1	NA	TRBV5-1	TRBD1	CASRDALGTVRNEQFF	TGCGCCAGCAGAGACGCACTTGGGACAGTGAGAAATGAGCAGTTCTTC
TRBJ1-6	NA	TRBV2	NA	CASSEIRSGSPLHF	TGTGCCAGCAGTGAAATTCGTTCGGGTTCACCCCTCCACTTT
TRBJ2-5	NA	TRBV7-2	NA	CASSPGLGRQETQYF	TGTGCCAGCAGCCCAGGGTTGGGCCGCCAAGAGACCCAGTACTTC
TRBJ2-7	NA	TRBV23-1	NA	CASSQSPSGQYF	TGCGCCAGCAGTCAATCCCCGTCCGGGCAGTACTTC
TRBJ2-1	few	TRBV11-3	TRBD1	CASSQDREWSEQFF	TGTGCCAGCAGCCAGGACAGGGAGTGGAGTGAGCAGTTCTTC
TRBJ2-2	few	TRBV6-5	NA	CASSYNQDSQNTGELFF	TGTGCCAGCAGTTATAATCAGGACAGCCAGAACACCGGGGAGCTGTTTTTT
TRBJ2-2	NA	TRBV12-3/TRBV12-4	NA	CASSFWGELTGELFF	TGTGCCAGCAGTTTTTGGGGTGAATTGACCGGGGAGCTGTTTTTT
TRBJ2-5	NA	TRBV5-1	TRBD1	CASSSLLGQGSETQYF	TGCGCCAGCAGCTCCCTCTTGGGACAGGGGTCAGAGACCCAGTACTTC
TRBJ2-5	NA	TRBV6-1	TRBD1	CAAMNLWTGQETQYF	TGTGCCGCCATGAACCTTTGGACAGGGCAAGAGACCCAGTACTTC
TRBJ2-3	NA	TRBV3-1	NA	CASSQGTFPLSYTDTQYF	TGTGCCAGCAGCCAAGGGACTTTCCCCCTATCCTACACAGATACGCAGTATTTT
TRBJ2-3	NA	TRBV5-1	NA	CASRPGGYTDTQYF	TGCGCCAGCAGACCGGGGGGCTACACAGATACGCAGTATTTT
TRBJ1-5	NA	TRBV29-1	NA	CSVQGARGQPQHF	TGCAGCGTCCAGGGAGCCCGTGGTCAGCCCCAGCATTTT
TRBJ1-1	few	TRBV7-3	TRBD1	CASSPAQGMNTEAFF	TGTGCCAGCAGCCCCGCACAGGGGATGAACACTGAAGCTTTCTTT
TRBJ2-7	NA	TRBV20-1	TRBD1	CSARRRDSPYEQYF	TGCAGTGCTAGACGTCGGGACAGCCCCTACGAGCAGTACTTC
TRBJ2-7	few	TRBV20-1	NA	CSARERASYEQYF	TGCAGTGCTAGAGAGAGGGCCTCCTACGAGCAGTACTTC
TRBJ1-1	NA	TRBV4-3	NA	CASSQDYRQGLAEAFF	TGCGCCAGCAGCCAAGATTATCGGCAGGGACTCGCCGAAGCTTTCTTT
TRBJ1-6	few	TRBV7-8	TRBD1	CASSLAGTGGAYNSPLHF	TGTGCCAGCAGCTTAGCGGGTACAGGGGGTGCCTATAATTCACCCCTCCACTTT
TRBJ1-1	many	TRBV18	TRBD1	CASSPLRDRVNTEAFF	TGTGCCAGCTCACCACTCCGGGACAGGGTTAACACTGAAGCTTTCTTT
TRBJ1-5	few	TRBV7-2	NA	CASSFVIGRNQPQHF	TGTGCCAGCAGCTTCGTCATAGGACGCAATCAGCCCCAGCATTTT
TRBJ2-5	few	TRBV12-3/TRBV12-4	TRBD2	CASSLGLAGGHQETQYF	TGTGCCAGCAGTTTGGGACTAGCGGGGGGGCACCAAGAGACCCAGTACTTC
TRBJ2-5	few	TRBV19	NA	CASSIPGLETQYF	TGTGCCAGTAGTATCCCAGGGCTGGAGACCCAGTACTTC
TRBJ1-1	NA	TRBV29-1	NA	CSVEESRVTEAFF	TGCAGCGTTGAAGAGTCGAGGGTCACTGAAGCTTTCTTT
TRBJ1-5	NA	TRBV10-3	TRBD1	CASQKRQGQQPQHF	TGTGCCAGTCAGAAGAGACAGGGGCAACAGCCCCAGCATTTT
TRBJ1-1	few	TRBV7-2	NA	CASSLGPQTEAFF	TGTGCCAGCAGCTTAGGTCCGCAGACTGAAGCTTTCTTT
TRBJ2-3	NA	TRBV4-1	TRBD2	CASSRLAGSTDTQYF	TGCGCCAGCAGCCGTCTAGCGGGGAGCACAGATACGCAGTATTTT
TRBJ2-1	few	TRBV4-3	NA	CASSQEGSSLYNEQFF	TGCGCCAGCAGCCAAGAAGGCTCGAGTCTCTACAATGAGCAGTTCTTC
TRBJ2-2	many	TRBV5-1	NA	CASSLEGALYTGELFF	TGCGCCAGCAGCTTGGAAGGGGCGTTGTACACCGGGGAGCTGTTTTTT
TRBJ1-1	few	TRBV7-9	NA	CASSPKPLSSGFEAFF	TGTGCCAGCAGCCCTAAACCCCTTAGTTCGGGCTTTGAAGCTTTCTTT
TRBJ1-1	NA	TRBV7-8	NA	CASSEYGREAFF	TGTGCCAGCAGCGAATACGGGAGGGAAGCTTTCTTT